These 20 T cell receptor beta chains originate from one sample sequenced in a study of shared clonotypes between healthy human individuals. TCRdb's copy holds only in-frame clones and misses some; the assay was immunoSEQ multiplex PCR. The sample contains some 380,000 clones, around 96% of which appear only once. The sequenced sample consisted of memory CD8+ T cells sorted from blood. Subset of the sample: CD45RO+ cells pooled with CCR7-negative TemRA cells. The receptors derive from a man aged 25 to 40 in good health.

V is TRBV11-3 and J is TRBJ2-7; D ambiguous. Deletions cut 5 bases from V and 3 bases from J, with 20 bases between. The V gene's germline CDR1 is SGHNT and CDR2 YENEEA. The CDR3 sequence is 16 residues long. CDR3 region: CASSHRRTDRVYEQYF. In DNA, the CDR3 is TGTGCCAGCAGCCATCGACGCACCGATAGGGTCTACGAGCAGTACTTC.

The gene calls are TRBV6-5 and TRBJ1-3; D remains unclear. CDR1 and CDR2 (germline): MNHEY, SVGAGI. V was cut by 5 bases and J by 1 base, with 3 bases left in between. The CDR3 runs 12 residues. The CDR3 loop is CASSNSGNTIYF. CDR3 coding DNA: TGTGCCAGCAGTAATTCTGGAAACACCATATATTTT.

The chain carries TRBV7-9 and TRBJ2-5; TRBD2 matches at 10 bases. Germline V CDR1 and CDR2: SEHNR, FQNEAQ (reference sequence). There are 15 residues in the CDR3. V gave up 1 base and J gave up 6 bases; unmatched junction bases: 5. The CDR3 sequence: CASSLVAGGLQTQYF. CDR3 bases: TGTGCCAGCAGCTTAGTAGCGGGGGGTTTGCAGACCCAGTACTTC.

CDR3 coding DNA: TGTGCCAGCAGTCCCCCGGGACAGTTTGACCAAGAGACCCAGTACTTC. This translates into CASSPPGQFDQETQYF. V and J are TRBV28 and TRBJ2-5, with 7 positions matching TRBD1. Germline V lookup: CDR1 MDHEN, CDR2 SYDVKM. This CDR3 is built from 16 residues. V gave up 5 bases and J gave up 0 bases; unmatched junction bases: 9. Variable domain in full (rest from reference TRBV28 and TRBJ2-5): DVKVTQSSRYLVKRTGEKVFLECVQDMDHENMFWYRQDPGLGLRLIYFSYDVKMKEKGDIPEGYSVSREKKERFSLILESASTNQTSMYLCASSPPGQFDQETQYFGPGTRLLVL.

This chain joins TRBV4-1 and TRBJ2-1; 10 nucleotides match TRBD1. The CDR3 extends over 17 amino acids. From germline, CDR1 is MGHRA and CDR2 YSYEKL. Trimming cost V 1 base and J 7 bases; bases outside gene matches: 10. CDR3 amino acids: CASSQGGGDRGENEQFF. Written as DNA, the CDR3 is TGCGCCAGCAGCCAAGGGGGCGGGGACAGGGGAGAAAATGAGCAGTTCTTC.

This sequence joins TRBV7-2 and TRBJ2-7; TRBD2 agrees at 10 bases. CDR3 length equals 17 residues. With V trimmed by 2 bases and J by 2 bases, 9 bases remained unmatched. Germline V gives CDR1 SGHTA, CDR2 FQGNSA. Here the CDR3 DNA reads TGTGCCAGCAGCTTATACGCGGTTAGCGGGGGGACCTACGAGCAGTACTTC. Its protein is CASSLYAVSGGTYEQYF.

This clone was found once. V is TRBV7-8 and J is TRBJ2-7, with 9 positions matching TRBD1. J was trimmed by 4 bases and V by 0 bases; bases with no gene match: 1. Looked up from germline, CDR1 is SGHVS and CDR2 is FQNEAQ. The CDR3 is 14 amino acids. The CDR3 here is CASSLADRGYEQYF. The CDR3 bases are TGTGCCAGCAGCTTAGCCGACAGGGGGTACGAGCAGTACTTC.

The chain combines TRBV28 with TRBJ2-6; D remains unclear. The CDR3 is 13 residues long. Germline CDR1 MDHEN, CDR2 SYDVKM. Trimming pared 11 bases from V and 3 bases from J, leaving 11 bases between. CDR3 coding DNA: TGTGCCTCCCCGTCCTTTGGGGCCAACGTCCTGACTTTC. Translated: CASPSFGANVLTF.

The V gene is TRBV4-2, the J gene TRBJ2-3; 9 nucleotides agree with TRBD2. V trimming: 1 base; J trimming: 7 bases; junction bases outside the gene matches: 6. The CDR3 extends over 15 amino acids. Germline CDR1 LGHNA, CDR2 YNFKEQ. The CDR3 is CASSQAAGTSNTQYF. The CDR3 DNA sequence: TGTGCCAGCAGCCAAGCGGCCGGGACTAGCAATACGCAGTATTTT.

V and J are TRBV5-1 and TRBJ2-1, with TRBD1 matching 8 bases. Germline lookup yields CDR1 SGHRS and CDR2 YFSETQ. V shed 3 bases and J 5 bases; nucleotides not matched to a gene: 7. The CDR3 has 15 amino acids. The DNA of the CDR3 is TGCGCCAGCAGCTCCTTGCAGGGGGCACACAATGAGCAGTTCTTC. Its translation: CASSSLQGAHNEQFF.

This clone appeared once. Distinct nucleotide sequences in the sample also encode this CDR3. The genes are TRBV30 and TRBJ2-7; D gene ambiguous. This CDR3 is 12 amino acids long. Germline lookup yields CDR1 GTSNPN and CDR2 SVGIG (reference sequence). V dropped 0 bases and J dropped 3 bases, with 6 bases sitting between them. In nucleotides, the CDR3 is TGTGCCTGGAGTGTAGATGGCTACGAGCAGTACTTC. Amino acids: CAWSVDGYEQYF. The full variable domain, in which reference TRBV30 and TRBJ2-7 provide the parts outside the CDR3, is SQTIHQWPATLVQPVGSPLSLECTVEGTSNPNLYWYRQAAGRGLQLLFYSVGIGQISSEVPQNLSASRPQDRQFILSSKKLLLSDSGFYLCAWSVDGYEQYFGPGTRLTVT.

The chain carries TRBV5-4 and TRBJ2-2; 16 positions match TRBD2. This CDR3 has 18 residues. Germline V lookup: CDR1 SGHNT, CDR2 YYREEE (reference sequence). The V segment lost 0 bases and the J segment 5 bases; nucleotides outside the gene matches: 4. The CDR3 loop is CASSLGGLAGGRTGELFF. CDR3 nucleotide sequence: TGTGCCAGCAGCTTGGGGGGACTAGCGGGAGGGCGGACCGGGGAGCTGTTTTTT. The full variable domain, its missing parts supplied by reference TRBV5-4 and TRBJ2-2, is ETGVTQSPTHLIKTRGQQVTLRCSSQSGHNTVSWYQQALGQGPQFIFQYYREEENGRGNFPPRFSGLQFPNYSSELNVNALELDDSALYLCASSLGGLAGGRTGELFFGEGSRLTVL.

J is TRBJ2-7 and V is TRBV13, with TRBD2 identical over 8 bases. This CDR3 is built from 17 residues. J was trimmed by 2 bases and V by 2 bases; bases with no gene match: 11. The germline CDR1 and CDR2 sequences are PRHDT and FYEKMQ (reference sequence). The DNA of the CDR3 is TGTGCCAGCAGCTTAAAGGCGGGAGGCCCTCCTCCCTACGAGCAGTACTTC. Protein: CASSLKAGGPPPYEQYF.

The chain joins TRBV7-8 to TRBJ2-7, with 9 nucleotides matching TRBD1. Trimming removed 2 bases from V and 2 bases from J; junction bases left unmatched: 4. Germline CDR1 and CDR2: SGHVS and FQNEAQ. The CDR3 contains 15 residues. CDR3 region: CASSLLGTGTYEQYF. DNA of the CDR3: TGTGCCAGCAGCTTACTCGGGACAGGGACCTACGAGCAGTACTTC.

The rearrangement joins TRBV10-3 to TRBJ1-1; 7 bases are shared with TRBD1. CDR1 is ENHRY, CDR2 SYGVKD, per germline. CDR3 length: 14 amino acids. Germline trimming cut 7 bases from V and 0 bases from J; bases unmatched to any gene: 5. CDR3 DNA: TGTGCCATCAACCGACAGGGCGTGAACACTGAAGCTTTCTTT. It encodes CAINRQGVNTEAFF.

V usage is TRBV11-2 and J usage is TRBJ2-1; 13 bases fit TRBD2. Germline V CDR1 and CDR2: SGHAT, FQNNGV. The CDR3 covers 16 residues. V shed 0 bases, J shed 9 bases, and the junction held 5 bases outside the gene matches. The DNA of the CDR3 is TGTGCCAGCAGCTTAGAACTAGCGGGAGGGCGGGGTGAGCAGTTCTTC. Translating gives CASSLELAGGRGEQFF.

V and J are TRBV6-1 and TRBJ1-2, with D maybe TRBD1 (5 bases). The germline CDR1 and CDR2 sequences are MNHNS and SASEGT. Trimming pared 4 bases from V and 8 bases from J, leaving 17 bases between. The CDR3 has 14 amino acids. In DNA, the CDR3 is TGTGCCAGCAGTGTACGAGGGACCCTCTTCGGCTACACCTTC. Amino acids: CASSVRGTLFGYTF.

The genes are TRBV2 and TRBJ1-1, with D perhaps TRBD1 (6 bases). The CDR3 length is 15 residues. Trimming removed 0 bases at V and 4 bases at J, with 12 bases between. From germline, CDR1 is SNHLY and CDR2 FYNNEI. The CDR3 sequence is CASSEAETGPTEAFF. The DNA for the CDR3 is TGTGCCAGCAGTGAAGCGGAGACAGGTCCCACTGAAGCTTTCTTT.

This clone has only one observation. The chain employs TRBV19 and TRBJ2-3; D gene ambiguous. Trimming stripped 4 bases from V and 4 bases from J, with 18 bases between. Germline values: CDR1 LNHDA, CDR2 SQIVND (reference sequence). This CDR3 spans 16 amino acids. The CDR3, as DNA: TGTGCCAGTAGTAGAGCCCCGACGTTAGGCGCAGATACGCAGTATTTT. This gives the protein CASSRAPTLGADTQYF.

The chain recombines TRBV10-1 with TRBJ1-5; perhaps TRBD1 as D (6 bases). V was shortened by 9 bases and J by 7 bases, with 16 bases between the two germline ends. In germline, CDR1 is WNHNN, CDR2 SYGVQD (reference sequence). The CDR3 extends over 13 amino acids. The CDR3 DNA sequence: TGCGCCAGAGGGGGGCAGGGAGAGCAGCCCCAGCATTTT. As protein: CARGGQGEQPQHF.